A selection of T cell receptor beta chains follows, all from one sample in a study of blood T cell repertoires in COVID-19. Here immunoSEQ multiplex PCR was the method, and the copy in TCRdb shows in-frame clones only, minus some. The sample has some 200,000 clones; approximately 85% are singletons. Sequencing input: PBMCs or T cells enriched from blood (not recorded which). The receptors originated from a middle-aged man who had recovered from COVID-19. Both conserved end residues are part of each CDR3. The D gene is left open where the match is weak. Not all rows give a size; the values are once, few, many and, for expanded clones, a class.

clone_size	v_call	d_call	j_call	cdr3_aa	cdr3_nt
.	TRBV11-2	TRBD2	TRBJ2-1	CASSLVNSGGEQFF	TGTGCCAGCAGCTTAGTCAATTCGGGAGGTGAGCAGTTCTTC
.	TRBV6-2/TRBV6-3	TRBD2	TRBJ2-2	CASSQGLADYTGELFF	TGTGCCAGCAGTCAAGGACTAGCGGACTACACCGGGGAGCTGTTTTTT
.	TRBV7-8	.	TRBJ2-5	CASRFSVDGYETQYF	TGTGCCAGCAGATTTAGCGTCGACGGGTACGAGACCCAGTACTTC
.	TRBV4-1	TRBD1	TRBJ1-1	CASSQDSGDSMNTEAFF	TGCGCCAGCAGCCAAGATAGTGGGGACAGCATGAACACTGAAGCTTTCTTT
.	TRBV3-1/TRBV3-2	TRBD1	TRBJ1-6	CASSQGTGHNSPLHF	TGTGCCAGCAGCCAAGGGACAGGGCATAATTCACCCCTCCACTTT
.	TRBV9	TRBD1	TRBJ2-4	CASSAPGQGWGPQNIQYF	TGTGCCAGCAGCGCGCCGGGACAGGGTTGGGGCCCCCAAAACATTCAGTACTTC
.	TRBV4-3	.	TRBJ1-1	CASSQATENTEAFF	TGCGCCAGCAGCCAGGCGACAGAGAACACTGAAGCTTTCTTT
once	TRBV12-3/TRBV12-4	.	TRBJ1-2	CASSLGQSYGYTF	TGTGCCAGCAGTTTAGGACAGTCTTATGGCTACACCTTC
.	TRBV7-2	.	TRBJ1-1	CASSIRSGQNTEAFF	TGTGCCAGCAGCATCAGATCAGGTCAGAACACTGAAGCTTTCTTT
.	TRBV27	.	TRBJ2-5	CASSQDRLQETQYF	TGTGCCAGCAGTCAGGACAGACTTCAAGAGACCCAGTACTTC
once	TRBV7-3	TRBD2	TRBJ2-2	CASSLSGGTGELFF	TGTGCCAGCAGCTTAAGCGGGGGCACCGGGGAGCTGTTTTTT
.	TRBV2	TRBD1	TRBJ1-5	CASSGGQPNQPQHF	TGTGCCAGCAGTGGGGGACAGCCCAATCAGCCCCAGCATTTT
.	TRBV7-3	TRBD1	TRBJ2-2	CASTWGTENTGELFF	TGTGCCAGCACCTGGGGGACAGAGAACACCGGGGAGCTGTTTTTT
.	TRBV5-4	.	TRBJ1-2	CASSPLYRVNYGYTF	TGTGCCAGCAGCCCCCTGTACAGGGTAAACTATGGCTACACCTTC
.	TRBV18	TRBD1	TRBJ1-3	CASSSEGAGGPGNTIYF	TGTGCCAGCTCTTCCGAGGGGGCAGGGGGCCCTGGAAACACCATATATTTT